A selection of T cell receptor beta chains follows, all from one sample in a study of identical twins. TCRdb used MiXCR to reprocess the 5' RACE reads, holding one entry per CDR3 protein. The repertoire holds about 520,000 distinct CDR3 sequences, 22% seen once, with 0.75% to 0.95% in the top ten. These same records also appear under a second study, on T cells expressing NK-cell markers.

Input material: CD4+ T cells sorted from blood. The origin of the receptors is a woman under 30 in good health. Both conserved end residues are part of each CDR3. The D gene is left open where the match is weak. A clone size is listed for some rows: how often the clone was seen (once, few, many), or a class if it is expanded.

TRBD2,NA,TRBJ2-1,TRBV5-1,CASSLASGGDNEQFF,TGCGCCAGCAGCTTGGCTAGCGGGGGGGACAATGAGCAGTTCTTC
NA,NA,TRBJ2-7,TRBV2,CASSRLGGESSYEQYF,TGTGCCAGCAGTCGCCTTGGAGGGGAAAGCTCCTACGAGCAGTACTTC
NA,few,TRBJ2-3,TRBV7-2,CASSLARDLPDTQYF,TGTGCCAGCAGCTTAGCGCGGGACCTTCCGGATACGCAGTATTTT
NA,few,TRBJ1-5,TRBV5-1,CASSLEPEGQPQHF,TGCGCCAGCAGCTTGGAACCGGAGGGTCAGCCCCAGCATTTT
NA,NA,TRBJ2-1,TRBV5-5,CASSGPSGNEQFF,TGTGCCAGCAGCGGTCCGTCGGGCAATGAGCAGTTCTTC
TRBD1,NA,TRBJ1-1,TRBV25-1,CASGTEVAFF,TGTGCCAGCGGGACAGAGGTAGCTTTCTTT
NA,NA,TRBJ2-7,TRBV4-3,CASSQVSGSYEQYF,TGCGCCAGCAGCCAAGTTAGCGGATCCTACGAGCAGTACTTC
NA,few,TRBJ2-5,TRBV11-3,CASSRASKNQETQYF,TGTGCCAGCAGCCGGGCCTCGAAGAACCAAGAGACCCAGTACTTC
TRBD1,few,TRBJ1-3,TRBV7-6,CASGRQTGSAGNTIYF,TGTGCCAGCGGCCGCCAGACAGGGAGTGCTGGAAACACCATATATTTT
NA,few,TRBJ2-6,TRBV11-2,CASSSSGHSSSGANVLTF,TGTGCCAGCAGCTCCTCCGGGCATTCTAGCTCTGGGGCCAACGTCCTGACTTTC
NA,NA,TRBJ2-7,TRBV10-2,CASSERASEGITYEQYF,TGCGCCAGCAGTGAGAGGGCTAGCGAGGGGATTACCTACGAGCAGTACTTC
TRBD1,many,TRBJ1-6,TRBV7-7,CASSLDRDQPLHF,TGTGCTAGCAGTCTGGACAGGGATCAACCCCTCCACTTT
TRBD2,few,TRBJ2-1,TRBV20-1,CSARGRASGFYNEQFF,TGCAGTGCCCGAGGGAGGGCTAGCGGGTTCTACAATGAGCAGTTCTTC
TRBD1,many,TRBJ2-7,TRBV29-1,CSVGSGTGREQYF,TGCAGCGTAGGCTCCGGGACAGGGAGGGAGCAGTACTTC
NA,few,TRBJ1-1,TRBV9,CASSVATNTEAFF,TGTGCCAGCAGCGTAGCTACGAACACTGAAGCTTTCTTT
TRBD1,NA,TRBJ1-2,TRBV19,CASSINRGYGYTF,TGTGCCAGTAGTATTAACAGGGGCTATGGCTACACCTTC
TRBD2,NA,TRBJ2-1,TRBV6-1,CASSEALRTSGLNNEQFF,TGTGCCAGCAGTGAGGCCCTCCGGACTAGCGGGTTAAACAATGAGCAGTTCTTC
NA,NA,TRBJ2-5,TRBV7-3,CASSPTRNHGTQYF,TGTGCCAGCAGCCCGACGAGGAATCACGGGACCCAGTACTTC
NA,NA,TRBJ2-3,TRBV29-1,CSVEGRPTSTDTQYF,TGCAGCGTTGAGGGACGGCCAACTAGCACAGATACGCAGTATTTT
NA,NA,TRBJ2-2,TRBV6-5,CASSYSYHTSNTGELFF,TGTGCCAGCAGTTACTCTTATCACACTTCGAACACCGGGGAGCTGTTTTTT
TRBD2,few,TRBJ2-1,TRBV10-3,CATNRGETYNEQFF,TGTGCCACCAACCGGGGGGAGACCTACAATGAGCAGTTCTTC
NA,NA,TRBJ1-2,TRBV29-1,CSVYTGRGAPQGYTF,TGCAGCGTGTACACAGGTCGAGGCGCACCCCAAGGCTACACCTTC
NA,NA,TRBJ2-1,TRBV20-1,CSARRRAGNLNSEQFF,TGCAGTGCTAGAAGACGGGCGGGTAATCTTAATAGTGAGCAGTTCTTC
TRBD1,NA,TRBJ2-5,TRBV20-1,CSATRTGEETQYF,TGCAGTGCTACAAGGACAGGGGAAGAGACCCAGTACTTC
TRBD1,NA,TRBJ1-2,TRBV10-3,CAISYGTGGRGYTF,TGTGCCATCAGTTATGGGACAGGCGGGCGTGGCTACACCTTC
NA,few,TRBJ2-1,TRBV3-1,CASASARPRSYNEQFF,TGTGCCAGCGCGTCGGCTAGGCCGCGCTCCTACAATGAGCAGTTCTTC
TRBD1,few,TRBJ2-2,TRBV10-3,CAISAMAGGVTGELFF,TGTGCCATCAGTGCAATGGCAGGGGGCGTCACCGGGGAGCTGTTTTTT
TRBD2,NA,TRBJ2-7,TRBV6-5,CASSYSGLAFREQYF,TGTGCCAGCAGTTACTCGGGACTAGCATTTCGCGAGCAGTACTTC
NA,many,TRBJ1-2,TRBV29-1,CSARAPSGGYTF,TGCAGCGCTCGGGCGCCTAGTGGCGGCTACACCTTC
TRBD2,many,TRBJ2-7,TRBV29-1,CSVVPNSRGEQYF,TGCAGCGTTGTCCCCAACTCGCGGGGGGAGCAGTACTTC
NA,NA,TRBJ1-1,TRBV14,CASSQDTVVEAFF,TGTGCCAGCAGCCAAGATACAGTCGTTGAAGCTTTCTTT
TRBD1,NA,TRBJ1-1,TRBV30,CAWSGQGSEAFF,TGTGCCTGGAGTGGACAGGGCTCTGAAGCTTTCTTT
TRBD1,many,TRBJ1-4,TRBV4-2,CASSQGGTGNEKLFF,TGTGCCAGCAGCCAAGGAGGGACAGGGAATGAAAAACTGTTTTTT
TRBD1,NA,TRBJ1-2,TRBV29-1,CSAATGRDYGYTF,TGCAGCGCCGCGACAGGGAGGGACTATGGCTACACCTTC
TRBD1,many,TRBJ1-1,TRBV10-3,CAISGSDRGAKAFF,TGTGCCATCAGCGGATCGGACAGGGGGGCAAAAGCTTTCTTT
NA,NA,TRBJ2-1,TRBV20-1,CSASRSLRHEQFF,TGCAGTGCTAGTCGTTCCCTCAGGCATGAGCAGTTCTTC
NA,NA,TRBJ1-1,TRBV3-1,CASSHSAASTNTEAFF,TGTGCCAGCAGCCACAGTGCCGCGAGTACGAACACTGAAGCTTTCTTT
NA,few,TRBJ2-7,TRBV5-8,CASIPGPPYEQYF,TGTGCCAGCATACCGGGACCTCCCTACGAGCAGTACTTC
TRBD1,NA,TRBJ1-2,TRBV20-1,CSALGTGSFYGYTF,TGCAGTGCACTCGGGACAGGGAGTTTCTATGGCTACACCTTC
TRBD2,few,TRBJ2-1,TRBV6-1,CASRGGSVAGALNEQFF,TGTGCCAGCAGGGGGGGTTCGGTGGCGGGAGCGCTGAATGAGCAGTTCTTC
NA,many,TRBJ1-2,TRBV12-3/TRBV12-4,CASSSAESNYGYTF,TGTGCCAGCAGTTCGGCAGAGTCTAACTATGGCTACACCTTC
NA,few,TRBJ2-3,TRBV6-1,CASDGPIATSSTDTQYF,TGTGCCAGCGACGGACCCATCGCGACATCTAGCACAGATACGCAGTATTTT
NA,few,TRBJ1-1,TRBV20-1,CSAPLHGTSEAFF,TGCAGTGCCCCTCTACATGGCACGTCTGAAGCTTTCTTT
NA,NA,TRBJ1-5,TRBV6-2/TRBV6-3,CASSAGRSNQPQHF,TGTGCCAGCAGCGCTGGACGTAGCAATCAGCCCCAGCATTTT
NA,NA,TRBJ2-1,TRBV5-1,CASSSGAGDYNEQFF,TGCGCCAGCAGCTCCGGGGCCGGGGACTACAATGAGCAGTTCTTC
NA,many,TRBJ2-1,TRBV15,CATSVSFPYNEQFF,TGTGCCACCAGCGTAAGCTTCCCCTACAATGAGCAGTTCTTC
TRBD1,few,TRBJ2-7,TRBV28,CASSDLKWDSTTYEQYF,TGTGCCAGCAGCGATCTCAAGTGGGACAGTACCACCTACGAGCAGTACTTC